This T cell receptor (beta chain) appears in the sequencing data of a study of cytomegalovirus exposure and HLA in healthy donors. The CDR3 runs to 14 residues. The V end was cut by 1 base, the J end by 1 base, with 7 bases between. Germline values: CDR1 SGHTA, CDR2 FQGNSA. This PCR relied on a set of 60 Vbeta primers and 13 Jbeta primers. Sequenced by immunoSEQ multiplex PCR; TCRdb stores in-frame clones only, minus some. The sample holds fewer than 250,000 clones, about four fifths seen once. Sequencing used PBMCs. This clonotype was obtained from a man younger than 30 in good health and CMV-seronegative. This chain joins TRBV7-2 and TRBJ2-5, with no clear D. This CDR3 is CASSLEQIQETQYF. CDR3 DNA sequence: TGTGCCAGCAGCTTAGAACAGATCCAAGAGACCCAGTACTTC.